Below, 24 T cell receptor beta chains from the same sample are listed, as sequenced in a study of spatial heterogeneity in lung cancer. These receptors' antigens are unknown. The time point is: sample taken at primary tumor resection. Study results and limitations: Expanded alpha and beta TCR counts within tumors tracked tumor mutation counts.

From the 5' RACE reads, TCRdb called clonotypes with MiXCR, one entry per CDR3 protein. The data hold over 9,000 distinct CDR3 sequences, with roughly 15% observed a single time. Sequenced material: lung tumor tissue, taken at surgery. The receptors here all came from a male donor with early-stage non-small cell lung cancer.

This clonotype ranks as medium-sized. In DNA, the CDR3 is TGTGCCAGCTCACCGACCAGGGGCGGAAGCAATCAGCCCCAGCATTTT. Protein sequence: CASSPTRGGSNQPQHF. The rearrangement uses TRBV18 and TRBJ1-5; TRBD1 is a possible D gene (6 bases). Germline CDR1 is KGHSH and CDR2 is LQKENI. CDR3 length: 16 amino acids. V shed 3 bases and J shed 1 base, with 13 bases lying between them.

At least ten counts were recorded for this clonotype. The rearrangement joins TRBV29-1 to TRBJ2-3, with a possible D match to TRBD1 (6 bases). The V gene lost 4 bases and the J gene lost 4 bases, with 9 bases spanning the gap. This CDR3 has 12 amino acids. Germline values: CDR1 SQVTM, CDR2 ANQGSEA. CDR3 sequence reads: CSVAQGSDTQYF. The CDR3 nucleotides are TGCAGCGTTGCACAGGGCTCAGATACGCAGTATTTT.

This clonotype is medium-sized. V and J are TRBV6-5 and TRBJ1-1; no reliable D call. CDR1 and CDR2 from the germline V gene are MNHEY and SVGAGI. The CDR3 covers 13 residues. Trimming took off 5 bases at V and 4 bases at J, with 11 bases between the two ends. The CDR3 spells CASSGLQSTEAFF. The CDR3 DNA reads as TGTGCCAGCAGTGGCTTACAAAGCACTGAAGCTTTCTTT.

This clonotype was observed many times. This chain links TRBV29-1 with TRBJ2-7; D may be TRBD2 (5 bases). Germline CDR1 and CDR2: SQVTM and ANQGSEA. CDR3 length: 12 amino acids. V was clipped by 6 bases and J by 1 base, with 10 bases between them. The CDR3 protein is CSVAEPSYEQYF. For the CDR3, the DNA is TGCAGCGTAGCGGAGCCATCCTACGAGCAGTACTTC.

By share of the sample, this clonotype is medium-sized. The rearrangement links TRBV4-2 to TRBJ2-1; 10 nucleotides line up with TRBD2. Germline CDR1 and CDR2: LGHNA and YNFKEQ. With 2 bases clipped from V and 7 bases from J, the junction kept 5 bases outside the gene matches. There are 15 residues in the CDR3. CDR3 residues: CASSQLLAGVNEQFF. The CDR3 nucleotides read TGTGCCAGCAGCCAACTCCTAGCGGGGGTTAATGAGCAGTTCTTC.

The table lists this clonotype with many counts. The gene calls are TRBV29-1 and TRBJ2-6, with 12 bases lining up with TRBD1. Germline CDR1 and CDR2: SQVTM and ANQGSEA. J lost 1 base, V lost 4 bases, and 8 bases had no gene match. CDR3 length: 18 residues. Here the CDR3 reads CSVGTRDRGLSGANVLTF. The CDR3 nucleotides are TGCAGCGTTGGGACTCGGGACAGGGGGCTGTCTGGGGCCAACGTCCTGACTTTC.

This clonotype was counted many times. This chain uses TRBV29-1 with TRBJ1-2; D is ambiguous. CDR1 is SQVTM and CDR2 is ANQGSEA in the germline V gene. V gave up 4 bases and J gave up 5 bases, with 11 bases separating them. This CDR3 comprises 12 residues. As DNA, the CDR3 is TGCAGCGTTGGAGTCAGCGAGTATGGCTACACCTTC. Its translation is CSVGVSEYGYTF. The variable domain in full, completed from reference TRBV29-1 and TRBJ1-2, reads SAVISQKPSRDICQRGTSLTIQCQVDSQVTMMFWYRQQPGQSLTLIATANQGSEATYESGFVIDKFPISRPNLTFSTLTVSNMSPEDSSIYLCSVGVSEYGYTFGSGTRLTVV.

Only a few counts were recorded for this clonotype. CDR3 sequence (DNA): TGTGCCAGCAGCTTAAGGGCTAGCGGTGCCTACAATGAGCAGTTCTTC. Amino acids: CASSLRASGAYNEQFF. The chain employs TRBV7-2 and TRBJ2-1; 7 nucleotides match TRBD2. Germline loops: CDR1 SGHTA, CDR2 FQGNSA. This CDR3 comprises 16 residues. The V gene end was trimmed by 2 bases and the J gene end by 2 bases; junction bases not matched to a gene: 6.

Judged by abundance, this clonotype is medium-sized. V gene TRBV29-1 combines with J gene TRBJ1-2, with 7 nucleotides matching TRBD1. Per the germline V gene, CDR1 is SQVTM and CDR2 is ANQGSEA. The CDR3 sequence is 12 residues long. Losses at the gene ends were 7 bases for V and 7 bases for J; bases not matched to a gene: 9. CDR3 sequence: CSALRGRSGYTF. CDR3 nucleotide sequence: TGCAGCGCTTTAAGGGGGCGAAGTGGCTACACCTTC.

This clonotype was observed a few times. The chain is built from TRBV20-1 and TRBJ2-3; 10 nucleotides match TRBD2. CDR1 DFQATT and CDR2 SNEGSKA come from the germline V gene (reference sequence). V shed 6 bases, J shed 4 bases, and the junction held 19 bases outside the gene matches. The CDR3 extends over 18 amino acids. In nucleotides, the CDR3 is TGCAGTGCAAAAACCGGGGAATCTAGCGGGAGTGTCGCAGATACGCAGTATTTT. This translates into CSAKTGESSGSVADTQYF.

This clonotype was picked up a small number of times. The chain carries TRBV13 and TRBJ2-7; 8 nucleotides match TRBD2. Germline CDR1 and CDR2: PRHDT and FYEKMQ (reference sequence). This CDR3 is built from 15 residues. J lost 4 bases, V lost 5 bases, and 10 bases had no gene match. The CDR3 region has the DNA TGTGCCAGCAGCCTCAGGGCAGGACTAGCTTACGAGCAGTACTTC. As protein: CASSLRAGLAYEQYF.

This clonotype was detected a few times. The J gene is TRBJ1-1, the V gene TRBV24-1; possibly TRBD1 for D (6 bases). From germline, CDR1 is KGHDR and CDR2 SFDVKD. The CDR3 loop spans 13 amino acids. Trimming took 3 bases from V and 7 from J, leaving 11 bases between them. Here the CDR3 reads CATSDGGRNEAFF. The CDR3 nucleotides read TGTGCCACCAGTGATGGGGGCAGGAATGAAGCTTTCTTT.

This clonotype was detected many times. V gene TRBV10-1 combines with J gene TRBJ2-1, with TRBD1 as a possible D gene (5 bases). V was cut by 6 bases and J by 4 bases, with 7 bases left in between. The germline V gene encodes CDR1 WNHNN and CDR2 SYGVQD (reference sequence). The CDR3 is 12 residues long. The CDR3 nucleotides are TGCGCCAGCAGAGACAGTTACAATGAGCAGTTCTTC. It encodes CASRDSYNEQFF.

Only a few counts were recorded for this clonotype. With a much larger clone just one base away, this may be a read error. J is TRBJ2-7 and V is TRBV6-6; the D gene could be TRBD1 or TRBD2 (5 bases each). CDR1 MNHNY and CDR2 SVGAGI come from the germline V gene (reference sequence). The CDR3 runs 13 residues. The CDR3 coding sequence is TGTGTCAGCAGTTACGGGGCCAATAGGGAGCAGTACTTC. Amino acid sequence: CVSSYGANREQYF.

Ten or more counts support this clonotype. The chain uses TRBV20-1 and TRBJ1-5, with 7 bases lining up with TRBD1. The V and J ends lost 0 bases and 6 bases, in that order; junction bases with no gene match: 14. CDR1 DFQATT and CDR2 SNEGSKA come from the germline V gene (reference sequence). The CDR3 is made up of 17 amino acids. The DNA of the CDR3 is TGCAGTGCTAGAGATCCGAGACAGGGTACGGATCTTCAGCCCCAGCATTTT. Translation gives CSARDPRQGTDLQPQHF.

This clonotype occurred a few times. This sequence joins TRBV11-2 and TRBJ2-7, with TRBD2 identical over 9 bases. Germline CDR1 SGHAT, CDR2 FQNNGV. CDR3 length: 14 amino acids. V lost 2 bases, J lost 4 bases, and 3 bases stayed unmatched. The CDR3 DNA is TGTGCCAGCAGCTTACAGCGGGGGGCGTACGAGCAGTACTTC. Translating gives CASSLQRGAYEQYF. Full variable domain (rest looked up from reference TRBV11-2 and TRBJ2-7): EAGVAQSPRYKIIEKRQSVAFWCNPISGHATLYWYQQILGQGPKLLIQFQNNGVVDDSQLPKDRFSAERLKGVDSTLKIQPAKLEDSAVYLCASSLQRGAYEQYFGPGTRLTVT.

This clonotype has a count of ten or more. Here the CDR3 reads CASSTSGRYNEQFF. The CDR3 region has the DNA TGTGCCAGCAGTACTAGCGGGAGGTACAATGAGCAGTTCTTC. The V and J genes are TRBV11-2 and TRBJ2-1; 12 nucleotides line up with TRBD2. In germline, CDR1 is SGHAT, CDR2 FQNNGV. V shed 6 bases, J shed 4 bases, and the junction held 1 base outside the gene matches. This CDR3 has 14 residues. Filled out from reference TRBV11-2 and TRBJ2-1, the complete variable domain reads EAGVAQSPRYKIIEKRQSVAFWCNPISGHATLYWYQQILGQGPKLLIQFQNNGVVDDSQLPKDRFSAERLKGVDSTLKIQPAKLEDSAVYLCASSTSGRYNEQFFGPGTRLTVL.

This clonotype has a count of ten or more. V and J are TRBV5-1 and TRBJ2-7, with TRBD2 matching 9 bases. CDR3 size: 16 residues. V was pared by 4 bases and J by 13 bases, with 21 bases of the junction left unmatched. Germline V gene sequence: CDR1 SGHRS, CDR2 YFSETQ. The CDR3 sequence: CASSTGPGTSKPELYF. CDR3 nucleotides: TGCGCCAGCAGCACCGGTCCCGGGACTAGCAAGCCCGAGCTCTACTTC.

This clonotype was detected many times. V and J are TRBV20-1 and TRBJ1-1, with TRBD1 matching 11 bases. Per the germline V gene, CDR1 is DFQATT and CDR2 is SNEGSKA (reference sequence). The V segment lost 6 bases and the J segment 0 bases; nucleotides outside the gene matches: 3. The CDR3 loop spans 14 amino acids. The CDR3 reads CSAWDRGMNTEAFF. CDR3 DNA sequence: TGCAGTGCCTGGGACAGGGGGATGAACACTGAAGCTTTCTTT.

This clonotype showed up many times. The chain joins TRBV5-1 to TRBJ1-1, with 7 bases identical to TRBD1. Germline trimming cut 0 bases from V and 10 bases from J; bases unmatched to any gene: 3. The CDR3 has 12 amino acids. Germline CDR1 and CDR2: SGHRS and YFSETQ. The CDR3 here is CASSLDRGRAFF. The CDR3 nucleotides are TGCGCCAGCAGCTTGGACAGGGGAAGAGCTTTCTTT.

This clonotype was counted ten times or more. V gene TRBV6-5 combines with J gene TRBJ2-4; TRBD2 is a possible D gene (5 bases). Trimming pared 6 bases from V and 1 base from J, leaving 10 bases between. Germline V lookup: CDR1 MNHEY, CDR2 SVGAGI. This CDR3 has 14 amino acids. CDR3 in DNA: TGTGCCAGCAGCCCCCCGGGGGCCAAAAACATTCAGTACTTC. Its protein product is CASSPPGAKNIQYF.

This clonotype has more than one count but fewer than ten. For the CDR3, the DNA is TGCAGTGCTAGAAGGGGGGTGGAGGAAGCTTTCTTT. The encoded protein is CSARRGVEEAFF. J is TRBJ1-1 and V is TRBV20-1; D perhaps matches TRBD1 (6 bases). Germline values: CDR1 DFQATT, CDR2 SNEGSKA (reference sequence). V was clipped by 2 bases and J by 8 bases, with 12 bases between them. The CDR3 length is 12 residues.

This clonotype was counted between two and nine times. CDR3 loop: CASSLPRAEGNEQFF. The CDR3 nucleotides are TGTGCCAGCAGCTTACCCCGGGCCGAGGGAAATGAGCAGTTCTTC. The V call is TRBV7-9, the J call TRBJ2-1; D perhaps matches TRBD2 (5 bases). Germline lookup yields CDR1 SEHNR and CDR2 FQNEAQ (reference sequence). The CDR3 sequence is 15 residues long. The V gene lost 2 bases and the J gene lost 7 bases, with 15 bases spanning the gap.

In its sample, this clonotype ranks as medium-sized (0.01 to 0.1%). The gene calls are TRBV5-4 and TRBJ2-7, with D tentatively TRBD2 (6 bases). The CDR3 is made up of 14 amino acids. Looked up from germline, CDR1 is SGHNT and CDR2 is YYREEE (reference sequence). The V and J ends lost 4 bases and 6 bases respectively, with 17 bases between them. CDR3 region: CASSPDSRGREQYF. The CDR3 DNA is TGTGCCAGCAGCCCAGACTCGCGGGGACGCGAGCAGTACTTC.